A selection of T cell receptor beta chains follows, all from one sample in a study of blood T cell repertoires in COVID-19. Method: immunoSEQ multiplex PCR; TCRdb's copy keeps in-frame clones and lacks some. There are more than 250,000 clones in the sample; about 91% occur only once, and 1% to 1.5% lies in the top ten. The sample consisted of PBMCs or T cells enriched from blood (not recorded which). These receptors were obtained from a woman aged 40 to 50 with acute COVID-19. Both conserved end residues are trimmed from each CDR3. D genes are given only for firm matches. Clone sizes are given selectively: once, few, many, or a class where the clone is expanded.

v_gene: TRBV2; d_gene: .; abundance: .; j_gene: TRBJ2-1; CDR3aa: ASSGELSSYNEQF
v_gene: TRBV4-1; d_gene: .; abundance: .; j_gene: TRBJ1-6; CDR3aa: ASSQDTANSPLH
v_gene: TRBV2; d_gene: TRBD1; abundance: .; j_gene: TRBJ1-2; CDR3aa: ASVPGQGYYGYT
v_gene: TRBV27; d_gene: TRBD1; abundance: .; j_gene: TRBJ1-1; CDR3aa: ASTLRQGPLVNTEAF
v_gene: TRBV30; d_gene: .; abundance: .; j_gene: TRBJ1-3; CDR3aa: AWHPGRVLGSGNTIY
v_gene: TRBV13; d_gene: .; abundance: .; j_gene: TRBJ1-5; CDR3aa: ASSLQVGQPQH
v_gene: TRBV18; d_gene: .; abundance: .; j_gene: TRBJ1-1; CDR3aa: ASSMGTKNTEAF
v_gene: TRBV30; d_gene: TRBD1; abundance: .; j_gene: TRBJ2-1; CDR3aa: AALRTGAYNEQF
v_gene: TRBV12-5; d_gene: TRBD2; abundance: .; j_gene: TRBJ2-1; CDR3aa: ASGLVLGGSSYNEQF
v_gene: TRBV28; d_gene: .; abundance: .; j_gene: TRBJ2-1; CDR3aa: ASSLFAGEQF
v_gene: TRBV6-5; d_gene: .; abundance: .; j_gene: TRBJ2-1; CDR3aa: ASSYSSAREQF
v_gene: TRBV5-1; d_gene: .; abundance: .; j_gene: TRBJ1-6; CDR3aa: ASSSKAGFNSPLH
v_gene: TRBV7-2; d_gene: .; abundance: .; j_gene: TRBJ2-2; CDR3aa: ASSLLQGTGELF
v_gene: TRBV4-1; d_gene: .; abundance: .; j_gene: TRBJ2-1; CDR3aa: ASSQGLENNEQF
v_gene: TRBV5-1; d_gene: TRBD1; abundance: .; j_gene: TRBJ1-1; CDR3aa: ASSLARNRGVTEAF
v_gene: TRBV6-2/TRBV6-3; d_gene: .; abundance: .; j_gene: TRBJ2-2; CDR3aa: ASSLLPGHNTGELF
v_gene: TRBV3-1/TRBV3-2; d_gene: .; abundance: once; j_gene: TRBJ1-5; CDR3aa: ASSLRDQPQH
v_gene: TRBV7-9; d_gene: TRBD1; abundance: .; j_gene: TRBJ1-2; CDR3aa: ASSSRGQGGGYGYT
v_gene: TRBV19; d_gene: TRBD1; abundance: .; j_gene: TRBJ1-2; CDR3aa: ASSIRDSANYGYT
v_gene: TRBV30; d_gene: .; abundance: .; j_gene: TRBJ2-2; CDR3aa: AWRTGNTGELF
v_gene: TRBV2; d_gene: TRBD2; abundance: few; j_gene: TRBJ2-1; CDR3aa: ASSPTSGEWNEQF
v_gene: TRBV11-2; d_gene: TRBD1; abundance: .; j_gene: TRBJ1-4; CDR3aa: ASSLGQGSEKLF
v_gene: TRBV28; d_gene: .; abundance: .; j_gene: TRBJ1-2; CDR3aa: ASLRDTSGYT
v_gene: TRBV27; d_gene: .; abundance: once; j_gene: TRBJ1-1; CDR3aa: ASSSQMGGPTEAF
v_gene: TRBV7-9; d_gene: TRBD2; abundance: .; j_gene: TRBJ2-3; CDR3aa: ASSGELAGDTDTQY
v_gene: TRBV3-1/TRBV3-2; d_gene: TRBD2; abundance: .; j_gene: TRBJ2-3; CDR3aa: ASSFWTSGGGTDTQY
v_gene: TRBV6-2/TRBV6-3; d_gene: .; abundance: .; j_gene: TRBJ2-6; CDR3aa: ASSVQGFSSGANVLT
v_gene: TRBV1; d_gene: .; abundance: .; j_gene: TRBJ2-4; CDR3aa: TSSTRRTGARAEPLAKNIQY
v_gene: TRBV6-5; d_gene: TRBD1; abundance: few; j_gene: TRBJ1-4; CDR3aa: ASKQGQLANEKLF
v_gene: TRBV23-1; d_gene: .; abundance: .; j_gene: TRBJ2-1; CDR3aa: ASSHPVTSTSHNEQF
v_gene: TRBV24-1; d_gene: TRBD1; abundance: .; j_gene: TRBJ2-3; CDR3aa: ATSDFKGATDTQY
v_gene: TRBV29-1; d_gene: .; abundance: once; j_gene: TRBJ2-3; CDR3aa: STTTTASTDTQY
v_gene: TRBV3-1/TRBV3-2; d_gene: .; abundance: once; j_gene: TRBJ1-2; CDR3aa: ASSQDLTHSYGYT
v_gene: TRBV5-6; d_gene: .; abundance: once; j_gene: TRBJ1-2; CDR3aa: ASSLGNRDYGYT
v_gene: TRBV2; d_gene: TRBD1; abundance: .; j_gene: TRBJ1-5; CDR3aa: ASSDGQGNQPQH